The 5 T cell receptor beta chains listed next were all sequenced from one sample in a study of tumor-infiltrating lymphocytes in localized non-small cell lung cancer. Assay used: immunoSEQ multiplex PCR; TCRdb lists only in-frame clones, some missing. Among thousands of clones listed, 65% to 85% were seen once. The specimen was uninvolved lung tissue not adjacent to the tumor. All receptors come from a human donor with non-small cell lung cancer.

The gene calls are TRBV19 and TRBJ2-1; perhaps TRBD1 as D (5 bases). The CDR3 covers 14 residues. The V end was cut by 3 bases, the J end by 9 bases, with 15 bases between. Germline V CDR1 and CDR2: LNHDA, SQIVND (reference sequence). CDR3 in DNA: TGTGCCAGTAGTATCCCCGAAAGGGGCCCTGAGCAGTTCTTC. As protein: CASSIPERGPEQFF.

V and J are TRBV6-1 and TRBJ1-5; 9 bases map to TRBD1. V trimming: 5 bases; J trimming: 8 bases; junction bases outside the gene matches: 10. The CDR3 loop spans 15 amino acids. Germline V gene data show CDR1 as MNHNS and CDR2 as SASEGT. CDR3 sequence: CASSKGQGREEPQHF. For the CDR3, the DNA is TGTGCCAGCAGTAAGGGACAGGGCCGAGAGGAGCCCCAGCATTTT.

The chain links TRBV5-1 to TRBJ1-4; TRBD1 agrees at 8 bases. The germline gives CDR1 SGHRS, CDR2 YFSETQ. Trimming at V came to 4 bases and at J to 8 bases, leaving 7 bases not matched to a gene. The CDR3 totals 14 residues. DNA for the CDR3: TGCGCCAGCAGCACGACAGGGGTCGAAGAAAAACTGTTTTTT. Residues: CASSTTGVEEKLFF.

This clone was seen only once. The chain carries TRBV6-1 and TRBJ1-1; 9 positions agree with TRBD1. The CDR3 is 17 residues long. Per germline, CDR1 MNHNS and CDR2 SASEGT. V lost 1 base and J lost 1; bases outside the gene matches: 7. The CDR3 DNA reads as TGTGCCAGCAGTGAAGTGCCACAGGGGGCGCCGAACACTGAAGCTTTCTTT. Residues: CASSEVPQGAPNTEAFF.

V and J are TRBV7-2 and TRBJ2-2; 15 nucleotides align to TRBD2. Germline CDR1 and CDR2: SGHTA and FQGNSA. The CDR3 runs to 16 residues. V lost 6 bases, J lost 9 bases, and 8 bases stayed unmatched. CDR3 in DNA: TGTGCCAGCAGTTCCGGGACTAGCGGGGGGTGGAGGGAGCTGTTTTTT. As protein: CASSSGTSGGWRELFF.